These 16 T cell receptor beta chains came from one sample sequenced in a study of response to subunit inactivated influenza vaccine. TCRdb reanalysed the RT-PCR reads using MiXCR and keeps one entry per CDR3 protein. This table holds about 520,000 distinct CDR3 sequences, around 25% found once. The material was CD4+ T cells sorted from PBMCs, obtained about 5 days after vaccination. The receptors shown here come from a man between 50 and 59 years old who received an inactivated influenza vaccine.

The genes are TRBV6-1 and TRBJ2-2; unclear D gene. The CDR3 contains 16 residues. The germline V and J ends were trimmed by 2 bases and 0 bases, with 10 bases remaining between them. In germline, CDR1 is MNHNS, CDR2 SASEGT. DNA of the CDR3: TGTGCCAGCAGTGAATGGGCAGCGTCGAACACCGGGGAGCTGTTTTTT. Translating gives CASSEWAASNTGELFF.

This clonotype was seen more than once but under ten times. The chain recombines TRBV5-1 with TRBJ1-1, with 7 nucleotides matching TRBD1. The ends lost 4 bases at V and 1 base at J; junction bases unmatched: 7. The CDR3 totals 15 residues. CDR1 is SGHRS and CDR2 is YFSETQ in the germline V gene. CDR3 sequence: CASSAQTGTNTEAFF. In nucleotides, the CDR3 is TGCGCCAGCAGCGCCCAGACAGGGACGAACACTGAAGCTTTCTTT.

This clonotype has only a few counts. The V and J genes are TRBV10-3 and TRBJ1-1; D might be TRBD1 (5 bases). The CDR3 sequence is 14 residues long. Germline CDR1 reads ENHRY; CDR2 reads SYGVKD. V was cut by 4 bases and J by 7 bases, with 16 bases left in between. CDR3 nucleotides: TGTGCCATCAGTGCCCGAGGGGAAATCGTTGAAGCTTTCTTT. Its protein product is CAISARGEIVEAFF.

This clonotype was found a few times. The gene calls are TRBV2 and TRBJ2-3; 8 positions agree with TRBD2. V shed 2 bases and J 3 bases; nucleotides not matched to a gene: 7. Germline CDR1 is SNHLY and CDR2 is FYNNEI. The CDR3 loop spans 16 amino acids. The CDR3, as DNA: TGTGCCAGCAGTGAATCGGGGGGGGGCAGAACAGATACGCAGTATTTT. This encodes CASSESGGGRTDTQYF.

The V and J genes are TRBV14 and TRBJ2-1; 10 nucleotides line up with TRBD2. The J segment lost 7 bases and the V segment lost 0 bases, leaving 9 bases of the junction unmatched. Germline loops: CDR1 SGHDN, CDR2 FVKESK. The CDR3 is made up of 17 amino acids. This CDR3 is CASSQDLAGLAVNEQFF. For the CDR3, the DNA is TGTGCCAGCAGCCAAGATCTTGCCGGACTAGCGGTTAATGAGCAGTTCTTC.

This chain connects TRBV20-1 to TRBJ1-3, with D perhaps matching TRBD1 (5 bases). The CDR3 covers 15 residues. V was trimmed by 1 base and J by 2 bases, leaving 12 bases between them. Germline CDR1 DFQATT, CDR2 SNEGSKA (reference sequence). The DNA for the CDR3 is TGCAGTGCTAGAGTGGGACCCTACGCTGGAAACACCATATATTTT. Amino acids: CSARVGPYAGNTIYF.

Only a few counts were recorded for this clonotype. V and J are TRBV7-6 and TRBJ2-5; D is possibly TRBD2 (5 bases). Germline assignment: CDR1 SGHVS and CDR2 FNYEAQ. Trimming took 1 base from V and 2 from J, leaving 14 bases between them. This CDR3 has 16 amino acids. CDR3 sequence: CASSLVSAGRQETQYF. The CDR3 coding sequence is TGTGCCAGCAGCTTAGTTTCGGCGGGCAGACAAGAGACCCAGTACTTC.

There are a few counts of this clonotype. V and J are TRBV21-1 and TRBJ2-5; the listed D gene, TRBD2, was not tested against the DNA. TRBV21-1 is labeled a pseudogene. This CDR3 comprises 14 residues. CDR3 region: CASCGGTIGETQYF. The CDR3 DNA follows: TGTGCCAGTTGCGGAGGGACTATCGGGGAGACCCAGTACTTC.

This chain links TRBV7-6 with TRBJ2-7, with 7 bases identical to TRBD1. The CDR3 has 14 amino acids. With 2 bases clipped from V and 4 bases from J, the junction kept 5 bases outside the gene matches. Germline V lookup: CDR1 SGHVS, CDR2 FNYEAQ. The CDR3 coding sequence is TGTGCCAGCAGCTTAAGTCACAGGGGTTACGAGCAGTACTTC. This translates into CASSLSHRGYEQYF.

This chain connects TRBV4-1 to TRBJ2-3, with TRBD1 identical over 7 bases. Trimming removed 1 base from V and 0 bases from J; junction bases left unmatched: 1. The CDR3 has 15 amino acids. Germline CDR1 and CDR2: MGHRA and YSYEKL. The CDR3 sequence: CASSQGGQSTDTQYF. CDR3 bases: TGCGCCAGCAGCCAAGGGGGACAGAGCACAGATACGCAGTATTTT.

This clonotype showed up many times. The CDR3 loop reads CSARVQGAVYEQYF. The CDR3 DNA follows: TGCAGTGCTAGGGTACAGGGGGCAGTCTACGAGCAGTACTTC. This chain connects TRBV20-1 to TRBJ2-7, with TRBD1 matching over 9 bases. The CDR3 is 14 residues long. Germline assignment: CDR1 DFQATT and CDR2 SNEGSKA (reference sequence). J gave up 3 bases and V 3 bases, and 6 bases lay outside the gene matches.

This clonotype came up a few times. V and J are TRBV15 and TRBJ2-3; 7 nucleotides agree with TRBD2. Germline V gene lookup returns CDR1 LNHNV and CDR2 YYDKDF (reference sequence). The CDR3 sequence is 13 residues long. V shed 4 bases, J shed 5 bases, and the junction held 3 bases outside the gene matches. The CDR3 DNA reads TGTGCCACCAGCAAGATAGCGGGAGATACGCAGTATTTT. Translated: CATSKIAGDTQYF.

This clonotype was observed a few times. The rearrangement links TRBV6-5 to TRBJ2-3; 7 positions agree with TRBD2. Germline V gene data show CDR1 as MNHEY and CDR2 as SVGAGI. The CDR3 contains 14 residues. J was trimmed by 4 bases and V by 2 bases; bases with no gene match: 3. The CDR3 DNA follows: TGTGCCAGCAGTTACCAGACTAGCCCAGATACGCAGTATTTT. Translating it yields CASSYQTSPDTQYF.

V is TRBV6-5 and J is TRBJ1-2; D possibly corresponds to TRBD1 (5 bases). Germline CDR1 and CDR2: MNHEY and SVGAGI. With 2 bases removed from V and 8 bases from J, the gap between germline ends came to 15 bases. CDR3 length equals 14 residues. For the CDR3, the DNA is TGTGCCAGCAGTTACGAATTCAGGGTAGAGGGCTACACCTTC. Translated: CASSYEFRVEGYTF.

This sequence joins TRBV6-1 and TRBJ2-6; D might be TRBD1 (5 bases). This CDR3 has 13 residues. The germline V gene has CDR1 MNHNS and CDR2 SASEGT. The V end was cut by 6 bases, the J end by 4 bases, with 7 bases between. DNA of the CDR3: TGTGCCAGCAGCAGGGTCGGGGCCAACGTCCTGACTTTC. Amino acid sequence: CASSRVGANVLTF.

This clonotype was seen a handful of times. The V and J genes are TRBV7-3 and TRBJ2-2, with 8 bases matching TRBD2. V dropped 5 bases and J dropped 3; count of bases not matched to a gene: 5. Per the germline V gene, CDR1 is SGHTA and CDR2 is FQGTGA. The CDR3 extends over 15 amino acids. As DNA, the CDR3 is TGTGCCAGCAGCCCAACACTAGCGGACACCGGGGAGCTGTTTTTT. Its translation is CASSPTLADTGELFF.